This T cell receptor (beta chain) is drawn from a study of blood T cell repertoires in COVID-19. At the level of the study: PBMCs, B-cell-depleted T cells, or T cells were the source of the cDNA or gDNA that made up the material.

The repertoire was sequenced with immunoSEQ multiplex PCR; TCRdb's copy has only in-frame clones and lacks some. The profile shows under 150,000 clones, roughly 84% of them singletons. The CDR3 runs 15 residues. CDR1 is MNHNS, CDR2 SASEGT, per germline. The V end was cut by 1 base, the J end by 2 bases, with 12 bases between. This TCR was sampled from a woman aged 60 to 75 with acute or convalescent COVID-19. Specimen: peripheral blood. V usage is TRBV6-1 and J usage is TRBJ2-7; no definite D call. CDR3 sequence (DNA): TGTGCCAGCAGTGAAGGGATTAGCTTGACCTACGAGCAGTACTTC. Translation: CASSEGISLTYEQYF.